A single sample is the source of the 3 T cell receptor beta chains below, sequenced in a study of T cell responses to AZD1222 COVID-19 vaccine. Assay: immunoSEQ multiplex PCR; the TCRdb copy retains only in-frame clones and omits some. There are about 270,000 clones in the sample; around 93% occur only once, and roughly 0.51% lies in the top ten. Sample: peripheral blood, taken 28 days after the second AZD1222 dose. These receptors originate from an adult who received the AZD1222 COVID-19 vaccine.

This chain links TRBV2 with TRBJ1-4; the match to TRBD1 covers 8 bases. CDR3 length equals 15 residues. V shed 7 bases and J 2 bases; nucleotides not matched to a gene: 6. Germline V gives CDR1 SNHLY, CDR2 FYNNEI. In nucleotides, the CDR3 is TGTGCCAGCATGCGAACAGGGGGGACTAATGAAAAACTGTTTTTT. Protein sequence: CASMRTGGTNEKLFF.

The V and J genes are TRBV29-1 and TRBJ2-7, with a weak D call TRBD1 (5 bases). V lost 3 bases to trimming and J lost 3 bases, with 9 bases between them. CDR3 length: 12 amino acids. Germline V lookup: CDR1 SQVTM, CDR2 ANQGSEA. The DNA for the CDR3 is TGCAGCGTTGATGGGGCCGACTACGAGCAGTACTTC. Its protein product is CSVDGADYEQYF.

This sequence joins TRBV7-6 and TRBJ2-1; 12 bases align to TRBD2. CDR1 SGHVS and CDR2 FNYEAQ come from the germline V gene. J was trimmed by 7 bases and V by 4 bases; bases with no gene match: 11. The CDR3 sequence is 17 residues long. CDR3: CASSSWLTSGGGNEQFF. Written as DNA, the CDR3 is TGTGCCAGCAGCTCTTGGTTGACTAGCGGGGGTGGAAATGAGCAGTTCTTC.